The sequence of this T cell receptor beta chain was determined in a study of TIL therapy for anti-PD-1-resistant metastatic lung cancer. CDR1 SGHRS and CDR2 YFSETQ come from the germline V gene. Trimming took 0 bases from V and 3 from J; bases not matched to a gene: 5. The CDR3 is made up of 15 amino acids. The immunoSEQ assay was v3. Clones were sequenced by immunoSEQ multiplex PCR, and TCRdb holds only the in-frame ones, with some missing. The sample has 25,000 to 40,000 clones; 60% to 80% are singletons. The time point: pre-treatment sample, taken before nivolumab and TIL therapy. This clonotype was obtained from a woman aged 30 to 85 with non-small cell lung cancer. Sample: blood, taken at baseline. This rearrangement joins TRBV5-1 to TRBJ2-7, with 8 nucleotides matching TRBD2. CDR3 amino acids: CASSLELAGNYEQYF. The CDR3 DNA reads TGCGCCAGCAGCTTGGAGTTAGCGGGAAACTACGAGCAGTACTTC.